Sequencing of this T cell receptor (beta chain) was carried out in a study of patients and donors after allogeneic stem cell transplantation (dated by TCRdb to 2019 to 2021). The library was built by means of RT-PCR. TCRdb names NextSeq 550 as the instrument used. TCRdb handled the public reads itself, with Q25 trimming in fastp and clone calling in MiXCR, and kept productive beta chains. Under each unique CDR3 protein, matching rows form one entry showing the most common genes and DNA. The sample profile shows roughly 200,000 distinct CDR3 sequences; 35% to 45% of them were found once. Of the sample, around a tenth is held by the ten largest clones. As to this clonotype: No cognate antigen has been identified for it. No base quality information exists; no much larger clone differs at one position.

As encoded in the germline V gene (reference sequence), CDR1 is DFQATT while CDR2 is SNEGSKA. For this chain, trimming is 1 base at the V end and 0 bases at the J end, and the number of junction bases without a gene match is 5. Counted from cysteine to phenylalanine, this CDR3 has 16 amino acids. Left in the record is the CDR3 DNA by itself, 48 bases read in frame from the first base. Recombination connected TRBV20-1 to TRBJ2-2; 7 bases in the middle match TRBD1. Specimen: blood, either unsorted or a sorted T cell fraction (not recorded which). The TCR originated in a human donor who was either an allogeneic HSCT recipient or a stem cell or donor lymphocyte infusion donor (not recorded which). It is not recorded whose cells these are; they may come from a transplant donor. The nucleotide sequence is given as TGCAGTGCTAGAGCCCTCGACAGGGCGAACACCGGGGAGCTGTTTTTT. Its amino acids are CSARALDRANTGELFF.